This record concerns one T cell receptor (beta chain) sequence. All enrollees were about 18 to 89 years old and from about 24 US areas. The data were obtained in a study of blood T cell repertoires in COVID-19. Study-level background: Samples taken during acute and convalescent COVID-19 were collected in the United States, Italy and Spain. PBMCs, B-cell-depleted T cells, or T cells were the source of the cDNA or gDNA that made up the material.

Source study methods: Estimation of nucleated cell counts relied on the amplification of reference gene primers. Sequenced by immunoSEQ multiplex PCR; TCRdb stores in-frame clones only, minus some. V and J calls and clone size are as listed in that table; D and trimming were resolved from the DNA. The sample records a few hundred thousand clones, roughly 87% being singletons. Trimming stripped 0 bases from V and 2 bases from J, with 8 bases between. The CDR3 has 14 amino acids. The germline V gene has CDR1 LGHNA and CDR2 YSLEER. Sequencing was carried out using PBMCs or T cells enriched from blood (not recorded which). This receptor was taken from a man in his late teens or twenties with acute COVID-19. V usage is TRBV4-3 and J usage is TRBJ2-7; D is uncertain. The CDR3 region has the DNA TGCGCCAGCAGCCAAGACAGAAACACCTACGAGCAGTACTTC. It yields the protein CASSQDRNTYEQYF.